These 25 T cell receptor beta chains share one sample of origin, sequenced in a study of blood T cells in healthy people across ages. A second PCR of 7 to 11 cycles used a sample-barcoded 5' primer and a J-beta primer mix. TCRdb re-called the 5' RACE reads through MiXCR, storing one row per CDR3 protein. This table has some 1.5 million distinct CDR3 sequences, approximately 43% appearing once. Material: blood. These receptors came from a young woman in good health.

J is TRBJ2-3 and V is TRBV2, with D possibly being TRBD2 (7 bases). The CDR3 loop spans 16 amino acids. Between the trimmed V and J ends, which lost 6 bases and 2 bases, there was a span of 18 bases. The germline V gene encodes CDR1 SNHLY and CDR2 FYNNEI. The DNA of the CDR3 is TGTGCCAGCAGCGAGAAGGGGGGGGGTACCACAGATACGCAGTATTTT. It is translated as CASSEKGGGTTDTQYF.

The chain carries TRBV7-3 and TRBJ1-1; 10 bases match TRBD1. J was trimmed by 6 bases and V by 6 bases; bases with no gene match: 7. Germline CDR1 and CDR2: SGHTA and FQGTGA. The CDR3 totals 14 residues. The CDR3: CASSATGGLSEAFF. CDR3 DNA: TGTGCCAGCAGTGCGACAGGGGGCCTTTCTGAAGCTTTCTTT.

This clonotype was found a few times. The V gene is TRBV7-2, the J gene TRBJ2-3, with D possibly called TRBD1 or TRBD2 (6 bases each). CDR1 and CDR2 (germline): SGHTA, FQGNSA. The CDR3 sequence is 17 residues long. The ends were cut back, 2 bases at V and 3 bases at J, with 18 bases in the middle. As DNA, the CDR3 is TGTGCCAGCAGCTTATTCGGGGGCCCCGGCACGACAGATACGCAGTATTTT. It translates to CASSLFGGPGTTDTQYF.

This clonotype was counted once. The V and J genes are TRBV15 and TRBJ1-1, with D maybe TRBD1 (5 bases). Between the trimmed V and J ends, which lost 3 bases and 5 bases, there was a span of 19 bases. Germline CDR1 LNHNV, CDR2 YYDKDF (reference sequence). The CDR3 is 16 residues long. CDR3 sequence reads: CATSSAKLRGGTEAFF. The CDR3 DNA is TGTGCCACCAGCAGTGCCAAGCTGCGGGGGGGAACTGAAGCTTTCTTT. The full variable domain, with the rest looked up from reference TRBV15 and TRBJ1-1, is DAMVIQNPRYQVTQFGKPVTLSCSQTLNHNVMYWYQQKSSQAPKLLFHYYDKDFNNEADTPDNFQSRRPNTSFCFLDIRSPGLGDTAMYLCATSSAKLRGGTEAFFGQGTRLTVV.

A few counts support this clonotype. The V and J genes are TRBV5-1 and TRBJ2-1; 10 bases are shared with TRBD2. The last part of the DNA fits TRBJ2-7 better; the J call may be wrong. Germline CDR1 is SGHRS and CDR2 is YFSETQ. There are 16 residues in the CDR3. For the CDR3, the DNA is TGCGCCAGCAGCCCCTTAGCGGGAGGAGGGTACAATGAGCAGTACTTC. Translating gives CASSPLAGGGYNEQYF.

This clonotype was seen a few times. V usage is TRBV7-3 and J usage is TRBJ1-2, with 7 bases fitting TRBD1. This CDR3 has 15 amino acids. V lost 3 bases, J lost 2 bases, and 6 bases stayed unmatched. Germline loops: CDR1 SGHTA, CDR2 FQGTGA. CDR3 sequence (DNA): TGTGCCAGCAGCTTTATTCGACAGGGCAACTATGGCTACACCTTC. As protein: CASSFIRQGNYGYTF. The entire variable domain, with the rest obtained from reference TRBV7-3 and TRBJ1-2, is as follows: GAGVSQTPSNKVTEKGKYVELRCDPISGHTALYWYRQSLGQGPEFLIYFQGTGAADDSGLPNDRFFAVRPEGSVSTLKIQRTERGDSAVYLCASSFIRQGNYGYTFGSGTRLTVV.

About this clonotype: A single base separates this from a much larger clone, so it may be a read error. The rearrangement uses TRBV4-1 and TRBJ2-5, with TRBD2 as a possible D gene (5 bases). Near its end, the DNA agrees better with TRBJ2-7, so the J call may be wrong. CDR1 is MGHRA, CDR2 YSYEKL, per germline. This CDR3 has 14 amino acids. The CDR3 is CASGQEQPGYEQYF. The CDR3, as DNA: TGCGCCAGCGGCCAAGAACAACCGGGGTACGAGCAGTACTTC.

The CDR3 region is CASSVSGSNPSEQFF. Here the CDR3 DNA reads TGTGCCAGCAGCGTCAGCGGGAGTAATCCGAGTGAGCAGTTCTTC. V and J are TRBV9 and TRBJ2-1; TRBD2 matches 8 bases. V shed 2 bases and J 9 bases; nucleotides not matched to a gene: 10. The CDR3 consists of 15 residues. CDR1 is SGDLS and CDR2 is YYNGEE in the germline V gene.

The chain employs TRBV7-9 and TRBJ2-1; TRBD1 or TRBD2 may be the D gene (5 bases each). Trimming removed 2 bases from V and 7 bases from J, with 9 bases in between. The CDR3 totals 13 residues. Germline V gene lookup returns CDR1 SEHNR and CDR2 FQNEAQ (reference sequence). DNA for the CDR3: TGTGCCAGCAGCTTACACGGGGCAAATGAGCAGTTCTTC. Its protein product is CASSLHGANEQFF.

A note on this clonotype: This sequence may be a read error, since a much larger clone differs from it by one base. The chain is built from TRBV29-1 and TRBJ2-5; a weak D match, TRBD2 (5 bases). The V and J ends lost 7 bases and 11 bases respectively, with 14 bases between them. The CDR3 length is 10 residues. Germline V gene lookup returns CDR1 SQVTM and CDR2 ANQGSEA. The DNA of the CDR3 is TGCAGCGCGGACTGGGGTGAGCAGTACTTC. This encodes CSADWGEQYF.

This clonotype was seen just once. This rearrangement joins TRBV6-2 or TRBV6-3 to TRBJ2-5, with 8 bases aligning to TRBD2. The end of the DNA is better explained by TRBJ2-7, so the J call may be wrong. Germline values: CDR1 MNHEY, CDR2 SVGEGT. The CDR3 runs 14 residues. CDR3 nucleotides: TGTGCCAGCAACCGACTAGCGTTAAACTACGAGCAGTACTTC. It yields the protein CASNRLALNYEQYF.

The J gene is TRBJ2-4, the V gene TRBV12-3 or TRBV12-4; D may be TRBD1 or TRBD2 (5 bases each). This CDR3 spans 15 amino acids. V was trimmed by 5 bases and J by 3 bases, leaving 14 bases between them. The CDR3 sequence is CASSPDGGSKNIQYF. The CDR3 coding sequence is TGTGCCAGCAGTCCAGATGGGGGAAGCAAAAACATTCAGTACTTC.

This chain uses TRBV3-1 with TRBJ2-3; TRBD2 aligns across 11 bases. The CDR3 runs to 16 residues. V lost 4 bases to trimming and J lost 3 bases; unmatched junction nucleotides: 6. CDR1 is LGHDT and CDR2 is YNNKEL in the germline V gene (reference sequence). DNA of the CDR3: TGTGCCAGCAGCCGCCCGACTAGCGGGGTTACAGATACGCAGTATTTT. It is translated as CASSRPTSGVTDTQYF.

This clonotype has a count of ten or more. The chain is built from TRBV28 and TRBJ2-1, with TRBD1 as a possible D gene (5 bases). Germline-derived CDR1 and CDR2 are MDHEN and SYDVKM. The CDR3 is 12 residues long. V lost 5 bases, J lost 5 bases, and 7 bases lay in between. The CDR3 is CASSVRDNEQFF. CDR3 DNA: TGTGCCAGCAGTGTCAGGGACAATGAGCAGTTCTTC.

This clonotype was counted between two and nine times. In DNA form, the CDR3 reads TGTGCCAGCAGCCAAGATATGACCAACTCTGGTGGCTACACCTTC. Protein sequence: CASSQDMTNSGGYTF. The chain couples TRBV3-1 to TRBJ1-2; unclear D gene. CDR1 and CDR2 (germline): LGHDT, YNNKEL (reference sequence). The CDR3 has 15 amino acids. The V gene lost 0 bases and the J gene lost 7 bases, with 15 bases spanning the gap.

The rearrangement uses TRBV6-5 and TRBJ2-5; a weak D match, TRBD2 (6 bases). The CDR3 covers 15 residues. Germline loops: CDR1 MNHEY, CDR2 SVGAGI. V was trimmed by 1 base and J by 4 bases, leaving 13 bases between them. The CDR3 reads CASSYYGGTRETQYF. In DNA, the CDR3 is TGTGCCAGCAGTTACTACGGCGGGACTCGAGAGACCCAGTACTTC.

The chain couples TRBV5-1 to TRBJ2-2; D ambiguous. Germline values: CDR1 SGHRS, CDR2 YFSETQ. CDR3 length equals 17 residues. The V gene lost 0 bases and the J gene lost 2 bases, with 14 bases spanning the gap. This CDR3 is CASSLAESGLNTGELFF. CDR3 in DNA: TGCGCCAGCAGCTTGGCCGAGTCAGGTCTCAACACCGGGGAGCTGTTTTTT.

The V call is TRBV9, the J call TRBJ2-7, with 10 nucleotides matching TRBD2. The CDR3 is 16 residues long. The germline CDR1 and CDR2 sequences are SGDLS and YYNGEE. The V segment lost 4 bases and the J segment 2 bases; nucleotides outside the gene matches: 9. The DNA of the CDR3 is TGTGCCAGCAGCACCCAACCGGGACTAGCGACCTACGAGCAGTACTTC. It yields the protein CASSTQPGLATYEQYF. The full variable domain, with the rest looked up from reference TRBV9 and TRBJ2-7, is DSGVTQTPKHLITATGQRVTLRCSPRSGDLSVYWYQQSLDQGLQFLIQYYNGEERAKGNILERFSAQQFPDLHSELNLSSLELGDSALYFCASSTQPGLATYEQYFGPGTRLTVT.

This clonotype was detected a few times. The gene calls are TRBV7-8 and TRBJ1-1; D gene uncertain. V lost 3 bases and J lost 5, with 13 bases in between. This CDR3 contains 14 residues. CDR1 is SGHVS and CDR2 is FQNEAQ in the germline V gene. CDR3 protein: CASSLGARWTEAFF. The DNA of the CDR3 is TGTGCCAGCAGCTTGGGTGCCAGGTGGACTGAAGCTTTCTTT.

The chain carries TRBV12-3 or TRBV12-4 and TRBJ2-7, with 8 bases that match TRBD1. The CDR3 is 13 residues long. Trimming at V came to 6 bases and at J to 4 bases, leaving 5 bases not matched to a gene. For the CDR3, the DNA is TGTGCCAGCAGCCCCAGGGGGCGATACGAGCAGTACTTC. It codes for CASSPRGRYEQYF.

This clonotype was recorded a few times. In nucleotides, the CDR3 is TGTGCCAGCGGACGCCGGGACACCATCCAGCCCCAGCATTTT. Encoded protein: CASGRRDTIQPQHF. The chain couples TRBV28 to TRBJ1-5; possible D gene TRBD1, 6 bases. V gave up 8 bases and J gave up 7 bases, with 18 bases separating them. Germline V lookup: CDR1 MDHEN, CDR2 SYDVKM. The CDR3 covers 14 residues. The complete variable domain, with remaining parts taken from reference TRBV28 and TRBJ1-5, reads DVKVTQSSRYLVKRTGEKVFLECVQDMDHENMFWYRQDPGLGLRLIYFSYDVKMKEKGDIPEGYSVSREKKERFSLILESASTNQTSMYLCASGRRDTIQPQHFGDGTRLSIL.

The chain is built from TRBV6-2 or TRBV6-3 and TRBJ2-1, with TRBD1 matching over 11 bases. Germline V CDR1 and CDR2: MNHEY, SVGEGT. The CDR3 spans 15 residues. Trimming cost V 10 bases and J 3 bases; bases outside gene matches: 8. CDR3 region: CATDPGQGDYNEQFF. CDR3 coding DNA: TGTGCCACAGATCCGGGACAGGGGGACTACAATGAGCAGTTCTTC.

V gene TRBV20-1 combines with J gene TRBJ1-2; D ambiguous. The germline V and J ends were trimmed by 2 bases and 1 base, with 11 bases remaining between them. Germline V lookup: CDR1 DFQATT, CDR2 SNEGSKA (reference sequence). CDR3 size: 14 residues. In DNA form, the CDR3 reads TGCAGTGCTAGAAACACGGGTCATAACTATGGCTACACCTTC. Residues: CSARNTGHNYGYTF.

This rearrangement joins TRBV2 to TRBJ2-5; TRBD2 matches at 7 bases. CDR3 length: 14 residues. V shed 7 bases and J 4 bases; nucleotides not matched to a gene: 9. The germline gives CDR1 SNHLY, CDR2 FYNNEI. The CDR3 is CASKGGMGSETQYF. The DNA of the CDR3 is TGTGCCAGCAAGGGAGGGATGGGGTCAGAGACCCAGTACTTC. Supplemented by reference TRBV2 and TRBJ2-5, the full variable domain reads EPEVTQTPSHQVTQMGQEVILRCVPISNHLYFYWYRQILGQKVEFLVSFYNNEISEKSEIFDDQFSVERPDGSNFTLKIRSTKLEDSAMYFCASKGGMGSETQYFGPGTRLLVL.

This clonotype was counted only a few times. The V and J genes are TRBV11-2 and TRBJ2-1, with 8 bases that match TRBD2. Germline assignment: CDR1 SGHAT and CDR2 FQNNGV. J gave up 2 bases and V 1 base, and 4 bases lay outside the gene matches. The CDR3 covers 16 residues. The CDR3 nucleotides read TGTGCCAGCAGCTTAGGGCGGGGGGTTGCCTACAATGAGCAGTTCTTC. This sequence encodes CASSLGRGVAYNEQFF. The full variable domain, with the rest looked up from reference TRBV11-2 and TRBJ2-1, is EAGVAQSPRYKIIEKRQSVAFWCNPISGHATLYWYQQILGQGPKLLIQFQNNGVVDDSQLPKDRFSAERLKGVDSTLKIQPAKLEDSAVYLCASSLGRGVAYNEQFFGPGTRLTVL.